This T cell receptor (beta chain) was captured in a study of T cells in Graves' hyperthyroidism and ophthalmopathy. Broader study findings: Most clonotypes expanded in the thyroid (above 0.001) were also present in blood.

This clonotype has only a few counts. No antigen is known for it. The CDR3 extends over 16 amino acids. J lost 6 bases, V lost 1 base, and 11 bases had no gene match. From germline, CDR1 is DFQATT and CDR2 SNEGSKA (reference sequence). There were TCR beta CDR3 regions amplified from RNA transcripts. The primer set for the first-round RT-PCR of the TCR CDR3 was HTBI. Using its own MiXCR run on the multiplex PCR reads, TCRdb lists one record per CDR3 protein. The profile covers hundreds of thousands of distinct CDR3 sequences, with about 15% appearing a single time and more than 4.5% taken by the ten largest. The hyperthyroidism was newly diagnosed and had lasted under 2 months; the patients were aged 18 to 65. Reasons for excluding patients were uncontrolled infection, other autoimmune disease, pregnancy or lactation.

This receptor was identified in a woman younger than 45 with Graves' hyperthyroidism that later progressed to Graves' ophthalmopathy. The J gene is TRBJ2-4, the V gene TRBV20-1; TRBD2 agrees at 8 bases. Sequenced sample: blood. The CDR3 reads CSARATGLSGGNIQYF. CDR3 sequence (DNA): TGCAGTGCTAGAGCAACGGGACTCAGCGGGGGAAACATTCAGTACTTC.